Listed below are T cell receptor beta chains from one sample, sequenced in a study of Ad26.COV2.S vaccination and SARS-CoV-2 variants. Assay: immunoSEQ multiplex PCR; the TCRdb copy retains only in-frame clones and omits some. This table has about 460,000 clones, 70% to 90% appearing once. The material was peripheral blood, obtained in a trial of Ad26.COV2.S vaccine versus placebo. These TCRs come from a person aged 18-60 years who received the Ad26.COV2.S COVID-19 vaccine or a placebo. Each CDR3 is given with its conserved first and last residue. A D gene is named only where the DNA matches it firmly. Only some rows state a clone size, as once, few, many or a class for expanded clones.

v_gene	abundance	d_gene	j_gene	CDR3nt	CDR3aa
TRBV27	.	.	TRBJ2-2	TGTGCCAGCAGTTTACGTGGTGGGGACACCGGGGAGCTGTTTTTT	CASSLRGGDTGELFF
TRBV28	.	.	TRBJ1-3	TGTGCCAGCAGTTTAAGGCCGGGCAGGGCTGGAAACACCATATATTTT	CASSLRPGRAGNTIYF
TRBV18	.	.	TRBJ1-5	TGTGCCAGCTCCCCGGGCAATCAGCCCCAGCATTTT	CASSPGNQPQHF
TRBV4-2	.	.	TRBJ2-7	TGTGCCAGCAGCCAAGTCCCCAGCTCCTACGAGCAGTACTTC	CASSQVPSSYEQYF
TRBV14	.	.	TRBJ1-1	TGTGCCAGCAACCCGCGGTTGGGTTCGAACACTGAAGCTTTCTTT	CASNPRLGSNTEAFF
TRBV24-1	.	TRBD1	TRBJ1-5	TGTGCCACCCGAGGGACAGGACCGTATCAGCCCCAGCATTTT	CATRGTGPYQPQHF
TRBV6-2/TRBV6-3	.	.	TRBJ2-7	TGTGCCAGCAGTTACGCCAGGGGAAGCCACGAGCAGTACTTC	CASSYARGSHEQYF
TRBV11-2	few	.	TRBJ2-7	TGTGCCAGCAGCTTATTGAGCCCCGGAACGGGGATCTACGAGCAGTACTTC	CASSLLSPGTGIYEQYF
TRBV4-2	.	.	TRBJ2-4	TGTGCCAGCAGCCAAGAGTCAGAGAGTTACTACAAAAACATTCAGTACTTC	CASSQESESYYKNIQYF
TRBV5-4	.	TRBD1	TRBJ1-2	TGTGCCAGCAGCTTGGGGCGCTCGGACAGGTACTATGGCTACACCTTC	CASSLGRSDRYYGYTF
TRBV9	.	.	TRBJ1-6	TGTGCCAGCAGTCGTCAGGGAGATTCACCCCTCCACTTT	CASSRQGDSPLHF
TRBV12-3/TRBV12-4	.	.	TRBJ1-5	TGTGCCAGCAGTATAATAAGGGATCAGCCCCAGCATTTT	CASSIIRDQPQHF
TRBV7-6	.	.	TRBJ1-5	TGTGCCAGCAGCTTAGTCGCGGGTCAGCCCCAGCATTTT	CASSLVAGQPQHF
TRBV18	.	TRBD1	TRBJ1-6	TGTGCCAGCCAACCGGGACAGGGAGGTAGTTCACCCCTCCACTTT	CASQPGQGGSSPLHF
TRBV25-1	.	.	TRBJ2-1	TGTGCCAGCAGTGAGTATAGCCTCCCTGGTCAGTTCTTC	CASSEYSLPGQFF
TRBV18	.	.	TRBJ1-1	TGTGCCAGCTCACCAGACAGAGGGCCGAACACTGAAGCTTTCTTT	CASSPDRGPNTEAFF
TRBV4-1	.	.	TRBJ2-7	TGCGCCAGCAGCCCGGGACCTCTTGGCTACGAGCAGTACTTC	CASSPGPLGYEQYF
TRBV24-1	.	.	TRBJ1-1	TGTGCCACGAAAGAGACGATGATAAGGATCACTGAAGCTTTCTTT	CATKETMIRITEAFF
TRBV27	.	.	TRBJ2-7	TGTGCCAGCAGTTTAAAGGAGGCAGCCTTTTACCCCTACGAGCAGTACTTC	CASSLKEAAFYPYEQYF
TRBV5-8	.	TRBD1	TRBJ1-1	TGTGCCAGCAGCTTGGCCGTCGGCAGGGGGGACACTGAAGCTTTCTTT	CASSLAVGRGDTEAFF
TRBV5-1	once	.	TRBJ1-2	TGCGCCAGCAGCTTAGGTGCAGGGTCCGGCTATGGCTACACCTTC	CASSLGAGSGYGYTF
TRBV3-1/TRBV3-2	few	TRBD1	TRBJ1-5	TGTGCCAGCAGCCAGGGACAGGTCAATGGGCCCCAGCATTTT	CASSQGQVNGPQHF
TRBV28	once	TRBD1	TRBJ1-2	TGTGCCAGCAGTTTATTCAACGACAGGGCTGTGGCGTTGTATGGCTACACCTTC	CASSLFNDRAVALYGYTF
TRBV14	few	.	TRBJ2-3	TGTGCCAGTACTCACCAGGGGTCGGATACGCAGTATTTT	CASTHQGSDTQYF
TRBV6-5	.	.	TRBJ1-2	TGTGCCAGCAGTCACCCGGAGGGGGGAAACTATGGCTACACCTTC	CASSHPEGGNYGYTF
TRBV5-6	.	.	TRBJ1-2	TGTGCCAGCAGCTTTAATACAGGGTCTAATGGCTACACCTTC	CASSFNTGSNGYTF
TRBV7-9	.	TRBD1	TRBJ1-1	TGTGCCAGCAGCTTACCAAGACAGGGTCGGTTGAACACTGAAGCTTTCTTT	CASSLPRQGRLNTEAFF
TRBV7-2	.	TRBD2	TRBJ2-7	TGTGCCAGCAGCTTAGCGTTCGGGGGGGGCTTTGAGCAGTACTTC	CASSLAFGGGFEQYF
TRBV5-1	.	TRBD1	TRBJ2-2	TGCGCCAGCAGCTTGGTGAGGGGGCGGCGGAACACCGGGGAGCTGTTTTTT	CASSLVRGRRNTGELFF
TRBV15	.	TRBD2	TRBJ2-7	TGTGCCACCAGCAGCGGGGGGAGCTCCTACGAGCAGTACTTC	CATSSGGSSYEQYF
TRBV9	few	.	TRBJ1-6	TGTGCCAGCAGCGTAGATCGTGTGCGCAATTCACCCCTCCACTTT	CASSVDRVRNSPLHF
TRBV10-3	.	.	TRBJ1-5	TGTGCCATCAGTGAGTCCAGCCATAGCAATCAGCCCCAGCATTTT	CAISESSHSNQPQHF
TRBV7-7	.	.	TRBJ2-3	TGTGCTAGCAGCTTTAGCAGTAACACAGATACGCAGTATTTT	CASSFSSNTDTQYF
TRBV28	.	.	TRBJ1-5	TGTGCCAGCAGTTTGCTCCGACAGGGCAATCAGCCCCAGCATTTT	CASSLLRQGNQPQHF
TRBV29-1	.	.	TRBJ2-2	TGCAGCGCTGGGACACCGACGAACACCGGGGAGCTGTTTTTT	CSAGTPTNTGELFF
TRBV27	once	.	TRBJ2-7	TGTGCCAGCAGTTCGATGGATAGGCTCGAGCAGTACTTC	CASSSMDRLEQYF
TRBV6-5	.	.	TRBJ2-7	TGTGCCACCGGCCGGAACGAGCAGTACTTC	CATGRNEQYF